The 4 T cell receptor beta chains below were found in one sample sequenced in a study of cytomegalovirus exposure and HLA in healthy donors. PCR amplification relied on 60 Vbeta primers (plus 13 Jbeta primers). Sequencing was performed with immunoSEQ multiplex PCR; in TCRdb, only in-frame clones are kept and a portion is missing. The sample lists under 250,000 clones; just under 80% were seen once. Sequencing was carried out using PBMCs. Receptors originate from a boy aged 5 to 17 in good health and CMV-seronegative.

CDR3 bases: TGCAGCGTTGCCCATACTAGCGGGAGGGGATACAATGAGCAGTTCTTC. As protein: CSVAHTSGRGYNEQFF. The V call is TRBV29-1, the J call TRBJ2-1, with 13 bases that match TRBD2. With 4 bases clipped from V and 4 bases from J, the junction kept 7 bases outside the gene matches. The CDR3 has 16 amino acids. Germline values: CDR1 SQVTM, CDR2 ANQGSEA.

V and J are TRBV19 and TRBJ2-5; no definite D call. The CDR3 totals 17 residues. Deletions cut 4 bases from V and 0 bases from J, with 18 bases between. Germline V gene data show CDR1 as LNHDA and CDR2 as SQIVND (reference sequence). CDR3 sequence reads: CASSRRPRRGYQETQYF. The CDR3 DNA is TGTGCCAGTAGTAGAAGACCCCGGAGAGGATACCAAGAGACCCAGTACTTC. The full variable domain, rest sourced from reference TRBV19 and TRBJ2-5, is DGGITQSPKYLFRKEGQNVTLSCEQNLNHDAMYWYRQDPGQGLRLIYYSQIVNDFQKGDIAEGYSVSREKKESFPLTVTSAQKNPTAFYLCASSRRPRRGYQETQYFGPGTRLLVL.

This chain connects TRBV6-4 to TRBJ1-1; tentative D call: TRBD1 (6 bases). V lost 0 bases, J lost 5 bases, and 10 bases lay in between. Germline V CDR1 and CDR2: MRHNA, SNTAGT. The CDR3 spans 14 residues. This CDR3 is CASSDSGHKTEAFF. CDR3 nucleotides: TGTGCCAGCAGTGACTCGGGACACAAAACTGAAGCTTTCTTT.

In DNA, the CDR3 is TGTGCCAGCAGCCCGCGGGCATCCTACGAGCAGTACTTC. Translating gives CASSPRASYEQYF. The V call is TRBV11-3, the J call TRBJ2-7; a weak D match, TRBD2 (5 bases). CDR3 length: 13 amino acids. The V and J ends lost 5 bases and 1 base respectively, with 9 bases between them. CDR1 is SGHNT, CDR2 YENEEA, per germline.